The clone carrying this T cell receptor (beta chain) was counted only a few times. Antigen unknown. The sample, about 9.2 milliliters of peripheral blood, was drawn from each donor. Germline V gives CDR1 MNHNS, CDR2 SASEGT. Trimming removed 7 bases from V and 0 bases from J, with 10 bases in between. The CDR3 spans 13 residues. Combining a sample-barcoded 5' primer with a J-beta primer mix, a second PCR ran for roughly 7 to 12 cycles. The authors tagged each cDNA molecule using a template-switch adaptor with 12 random nucleotides. TCRdb re-called the 5' RACE reads with MiXCR, one entry per CDR3 protein. The table includes about 1.7 million distinct CDR3 sequences, 28% detected once. This sample is part of a study of blood T cells in healthy people across ages. Study conclusions and caveats: Unsorted PBMCs prevented conclusive naive versus antigen-experienced comparison. Donors of long life had a larger count of naive CD4+ cells and greater diversity than aged donors.

The source of this sequence is a woman aged 25 to 39 in good health. Specimen: blood. The rearrangement uses TRBV6-1 and TRBJ2-7, with D unclear. The CDR3 DNA reads TGTGCCAGCATCCCCGATATCTCCTACGAGCAGTACTTC. Amino acid sequence: CASIPDISYEQYF.